The rows below give T cell receptor beta chains drawn from one sample of a study of identical twins. TCRdb re-called the 5' RACE reads through MiXCR, storing one row per CDR3 protein. Of roughly 230,000 distinct CDR3 sequences detected, about 8.3% appear once; the ten largest clones hold less than 4%. The same data also went into a second study, on yellow fever vaccine responses in identical twins.

Material: CD8+ T cells sorted from blood. These receptors were taken from a woman under 30 in good health. Both conserved end residues are part of each CDR3. Each record gives: CDR3 protein, CDR3 DNA, V gene, D gene, J gene, clone size. A D gene is named only where the DNA matches it firmly. Part of the rows lack a size; the others show once, few, many or a class for expanded clones.

CDR3 protein: CASSSVGEEQYF; CDR3 DNA: TGTGCCAGCAGCTCGGTGGGTGAGGAGCAGTACTTC; V gene: TRBV7-9; D gene: NA; J gene: TRBJ2-7; clone size: many
CDR3 protein: CASSSATGTGGYEQYF; CDR3 DNA: TGTGCCAGCAGCTCCGCTACCGGGACAGGGGGCTACGAGCAGTACTTC; V gene: TRBV7-9; D gene: TRBD1; J gene: TRBJ2-7; clone size: many
CDR3 protein: CASSLGTGHTEAFF; CDR3 DNA: TGTGCCAGCAGCTTGGGGACAGGGCATACTGAAGCTTTCTTT; V gene: TRBV7-6; D gene: TRBD1; J gene: TRBJ1-1; clone size: NA
CDR3 protein: CASSLRGDKPQNYGYTF; CDR3 DNA: TGTGCCAGCAGTCTGCGGGGTGATAAACCTCAGAACTATGGCTACACCTTC; V gene: TRBV27; D gene: NA; J gene: TRBJ1-2; clone size: NA
CDR3 protein: CASSDITSGGQETQYF; CDR3 DNA: TGTGCCAGCAGTGATATAACTAGCGGGGGTCAAGAGACCCAGTACTTC; V gene: TRBV2; D gene: TRBD2; J gene: TRBJ2-5; clone size: many
CDR3 protein: CASSLRSSYEQYF; CDR3 DNA: TGCGCCAGCAGCTTGCGGAGCTCCTACGAGCAGTACTTC; V gene: TRBV5-1; D gene: NA; J gene: TRBJ2-7; clone size: many
CDR3 protein: CASTGINQPQHF; CDR3 DNA: TGTGCCAGCACGGGAATCAATCAGCCCCAGCATTTT; V gene: TRBV6-2/TRBV6-3; D gene: NA; J gene: TRBJ1-5; clone size: NA
CDR3 protein: CAISPGLAAYNEQFF; CDR3 DNA: TGTGCCATCAGCCCGGGACTAGCGGCCTACAATGAGCAGTTCTTC; V gene: TRBV10-3; D gene: TRBD2; J gene: TRBJ2-1; clone size: few
CDR3 protein: CATSDLQGSESKEQFF; CDR3 DNA: TGTGCCACCAGTGATTTGCAAGGGAGCGAGTCGAAGGAGCAGTTCTTC; V gene: TRBV24-1; D gene: NA; J gene: TRBJ2-1; clone size: NA
CDR3 protein: CASSSPTSQTGDYYEQYF; CDR3 DNA: TGTGCCAGCAGTTCGCCGACCTCTCAGACAGGGGATTACTACGAGCAGTACTTC; V gene: TRBV12-3/TRBV12-4; D gene: TRBD1; J gene: TRBJ2-7; clone size: NA
CDR3 protein: CASSLVGLAGCEQYF; CDR3 DNA: TGTGCCAGCAGCTTAGTGGGACTAGCTGGGTGCGAGCAGTACTTC; V gene: TRBV7-9; D gene: TRBD2; J gene: TRBJ2-7; clone size: few
CDR3 protein: CASSPPFSREQYF; CDR3 DNA: TGTGCCAGCAGTCCCCCCTTCAGCCGCGAGCAGTACTTC; V gene: TRBV27; D gene: NA; J gene: TRBJ2-7; clone size: NA
CDR3 protein: CASSLKGMDTGELFF; CDR3 DNA: TGTGCCAGCAGTTTAAAGGGAATGGATACCGGGGAGCTGTTTTTT; V gene: TRBV28; D gene: NA; J gene: TRBJ2-2; clone size: few
CDR3 protein: CASSLEQGWTDTQYF; CDR3 DNA: TGTGCCAGCAGCTTAGAACAGGGATGGACAGATACGCAGTATTTT; V gene: TRBV7-8; D gene: NA; J gene: TRBJ2-3; clone size: NA
CDR3 protein: CASRPTGGFGNTIYF; CDR3 DNA: TGTGCCAGCAGGCCTACAGGGGGCTTTGGAAACACCATATATTTT; V gene: TRBV28; D gene: TRBD1; J gene: TRBJ1-3; clone size: many
CDR3 protein: CSVERGDYEQYF; CDR3 DNA: TGCAGCGTCGAGAGAGGAGACTACGAGCAGTACTTC; V gene: TRBV29-1; D gene: NA; J gene: TRBJ2-7; clone size: many
CDR3 protein: CASSLGDRRAGRTDTQYF; CDR3 DNA: TGCGCCAGCAGCTTGGGGGACCGACGGGCGGGCCGCACAGATACGCAGTATTTT; V gene: TRBV5-1; D gene: NA; J gene: TRBJ2-3; clone size: NA
CDR3 protein: CASSLNDRLMNTGELFF; CDR3 DNA: TGCGCCAGCAGCCTTAACGACAGATTAATGAACACCGGGGAGCTGTTTTTT; V gene: TRBV5-1; D gene: NA; J gene: TRBJ2-2; clone size: NA
CDR3 protein: CASSVGVANQPQHF; CDR3 DNA: TGTGCCAGCAGCGTCGGTGTAGCCAATCAGCCCCAGCATTTT; V gene: TRBV5-6; D gene: NA; J gene: TRBJ1-5; clone size: NA
CDR3 protein: CASSLTGSEAFF; CDR3 DNA: TGTGCCAGCAGCTTGACAGGTTCTGAAGCTTTCTTT; V gene: TRBV7-9; D gene: NA; J gene: TRBJ1-1; clone size: NA
CDR3 protein: CASSLAGDSETQYF; CDR3 DNA: TGTGCCAGCAGCCTTGCGGGGGATTCAGAGACCCAGTACTTC; V gene: TRBV7-8; D gene: TRBD2; J gene: TRBJ2-5; clone size: NA
CDR3 protein: CASSEQGGQETQYF; CDR3 DNA: TGTGCCAGCAGCGAACAGGGTGGGCAAGAGACCCAGTACTTC; V gene: TRBV7-9; D gene: NA; J gene: TRBJ2-5; clone size: many
CDR3 protein: CASRTGTDTQYF; CDR3 DNA: TGTGCCAGCAGGACAGGGACAGATACGCAGTATTTT; V gene: TRBV27; D gene: TRBD1; J gene: TRBJ2-3; clone size: few
CDR3 protein: CAISDPGQGPSGANVLTF; CDR3 DNA: TGTGCCATCAGTGATCCGGGACAGGGACCCTCTGGGGCCAACGTCCTGACTTTC; V gene: TRBV10-3; D gene: TRBD1; J gene: TRBJ2-6; clone size: few
CDR3 protein: CSARDDRTPSYEQYF; CDR3 DNA: TGCAGTGCTAGAGATGACAGGACCCCCTCCTACGAGCAGTACTTC; V gene: TRBV20-1; D gene: NA; J gene: TRBJ2-7; clone size: few
CDR3 protein: CASSQDSTSGGQETQYF; CDR3 DNA: TGCGCCAGCAGCCAAGATTCGACTAGCGGGGGCCAAGAGACCCAGTACTTC; V gene: TRBV4-3; D gene: TRBD2; J gene: TRBJ2-5; clone size: few
CDR3 protein: CASSSAGNSYEQYF; CDR3 DNA: TGCGCCAGCAGCTCCGCCGGGAACTCCTACGAGCAGTACTTC; V gene: TRBV5-1; D gene: NA; J gene: TRBJ2-7; clone size: many
CDR3 protein: CASSFMTGGQETQYF; CDR3 DNA: TGTGCCAGCAGTTTTATGACAGGGGGACAAGAGACCCAGTACTTC; V gene: TRBV12-3/TRBV12-4; D gene: TRBD1; J gene: TRBJ2-5; clone size: many
CDR3 protein: CAWSPSMNTEAFF; CDR3 DNA: TGTGCCTGGAGCCCTTCAATGAACACTGAAGCTTTCTTT; V gene: TRBV30; D gene: NA; J gene: TRBJ1-1; clone size: NA
CDR3 protein: CSVIGTGFYNEQFF; CDR3 DNA: TGCAGCGTTATCGGGACAGGATTCTACAATGAGCAGTTCTTC; V gene: TRBV29-1; D gene: TRBD1; J gene: TRBJ2-1; clone size: NA
CDR3 protein: CASSYRTGSGNEQFF; CDR3 DNA: TGTGCCAGCAGTTACAGGACAGGGTCAGGCAATGAGCAGTTCTTC; V gene: TRBV6-5; D gene: TRBD1; J gene: TRBJ2-1; clone size: NA
CDR3 protein: CASSRDGTENIQYF; CDR3 DNA: TGTGCCAGCAGTCGAGACGGGACAGAAAACATTCAGTACTTC; V gene: TRBV27; D gene: TRBD1; J gene: TRBJ2-4; clone size: NA
CDR3 protein: CASSLVTSGRKDEQFF; CDR3 DNA: TGTGCCAGCAGTTTAGTCACTAGCGGGAGGAAAGATGAGCAGTTCTTC; V gene: TRBV27; D gene: TRBD2; J gene: TRBJ2-1; clone size: once
CDR3 protein: CASSWGSPNTEAFF; CDR3 DNA: TGTGCCAGCAGTTGGGGGTCGCCGAACACTGAAGCTTTCTTT; V gene: TRBV12-3/TRBV12-4; D gene: NA; J gene: TRBJ1-1; clone size: many
CDR3 protein: CSARTLAGTNTGELFF; CDR3 DNA: TGCAGTGCCCGGACCCTAGCGGGAACGAACACCGGGGAGCTGTTTTTT; V gene: TRBV20-1; D gene: TRBD2; J gene: TRBJ2-2; clone size: few
CDR3 protein: CASRILASPGELFF; CDR3 DNA: TGTGCCAGCCGAATCCTAGCATCCCCCGGGGAGCTGTTTTTT; V gene: TRBV11-2; D gene: NA; J gene: TRBJ2-2; clone size: few
CDR3 protein: CSARDPGFAYGYTF; CDR3 DNA: TGCAGTGCTAGGGACCCAGGGTTTGCCTATGGCTACACCTTC; V gene: TRBV20-1; D gene: NA; J gene: TRBJ1-2; clone size: NA
CDR3 protein: CASKGTSWYNEQFF; CDR3 DNA: TGTGCCAGCAAGGGGACTAGTTGGTACAATGAGCAGTTCTTC; V gene: TRBV28; D gene: TRBD2; J gene: TRBJ2-1; clone size: few
CDR3 protein: CASSQIGSMEETQYF; CDR3 DNA: TGCGCCAGCAGCCAGATCGGGAGTATGGAGGAGACCCAGTACTTC; V gene: TRBV5-1; D gene: NA; J gene: TRBJ2-5; clone size: few
CDR3 protein: CASSLGPSGRTPTDTQYF; CDR3 DNA: TGCGCCAGCAGCTTGGGCCCTAGCGGGAGGACACCCACAGATACGCAGTATTTT; V gene: TRBV5-1; D gene: TRBD2; J gene: TRBJ2-3; clone size: NA
CDR3 protein: CSARDFRSSYNEQFF; CDR3 DNA: TGCAGTGCTAGAGATTTCAGAAGCTCCTACAATGAGCAGTTCTTC; V gene: TRBV20-1; D gene: NA; J gene: TRBJ2-1; clone size: few
CDR3 protein: CASSVSLNEQFF; CDR3 DNA: TGTGCCAGCAGCGTATCGCTCAATGAGCAGTTCTTC; V gene: TRBV9; D gene: NA; J gene: TRBJ2-1; clone size: many
CDR3 protein: CSVELAGSTDTQYF; CDR3 DNA: TGCAGCGTTGAACTAGCGGGGAGCACAGATACGCAGTATTTT; V gene: TRBV29-1; D gene: TRBD2; J gene: TRBJ2-3; clone size: many
CDR3 protein: CASVTSASGRYEQYF; CDR3 DNA: TGTGCCAGCGTTACTTCGGCTAGCGGGAGGTACGAGCAGTACTTC; V gene: TRBV6-2/TRBV6-3; D gene: TRBD2; J gene: TRBJ2-7; clone size: NA
CDR3 protein: CASTIPGGAYGYTF; CDR3 DNA: TGTGCCAGCACTATCCCGGGGGGGGCGTATGGCTACACCTTC; V gene: TRBV12-3/TRBV12-4; D gene: NA; J gene: TRBJ1-2; clone size: many
CDR3 protein: CASSPPGNEQFF; CDR3 DNA: TGTGCCAGCAGCCCCCCGGGGAATGAGCAGTTCTTC; V gene: TRBV5-4; D gene: NA; J gene: TRBJ2-1; clone size: many
CDR3 protein: CASSLAPLNNEQFF; CDR3 DNA: TGTGCCAGCAGCTTAGCGCCTCTAAACAATGAGCAGTTCTTC; V gene: TRBV7-9; D gene: NA; J gene: TRBJ2-1; clone size: many
CDR3 protein: CASSITGGYEQYF; CDR3 DNA: TGTGCCAGTAGTATCACGGGCGGCTACGAGCAGTACTTC; V gene: TRBV19; D gene: NA; J gene: TRBJ2-7; clone size: NA
CDR3 protein: CSVEDRGNTEAFF; CDR3 DNA: TGCAGCGTTGAGGACAGGGGGAACACTGAAGCTTTCTTT; V gene: TRBV29-1; D gene: TRBD1; J gene: TRBJ1-1; clone size: few
CDR3 protein: CASSPTGPPSYEQYF; CDR3 DNA: TGTGCCAGCAGCCCGACAGGGCCCCCCTCTTACGAGCAGTACTTC; V gene: TRBV6-1; D gene: TRBD1; J gene: TRBJ2-7; clone size: NA
CDR3 protein: CASSLFYNDEAFF; CDR3 DNA: TGCGCCAGCAGCTTGTTCTACAACGATGAAGCTTTCTTT; V gene: TRBV5-1; D gene: NA; J gene: TRBJ1-1; clone size: many
CDR3 protein: CASSTIDRGLGLGPDTQYF; CDR3 DNA: TGTGCCAGCAGTACGATAGATCGGGGACTAGGTTTGGGCCCAGATACGCAGTATTTT; V gene: TRBV28; D gene: TRBD2; J gene: TRBJ2-3; clone size: few
CDR3 protein: CAISEVSYNEQFF; CDR3 DNA: TGTGCCATCAGTGAGGTCAGCTACAATGAGCAGTTCTTC; V gene: TRBV10-3; D gene: NA; J gene: TRBJ2-1; clone size: few
CDR3 protein: CASTQTGVASLEPEKLFF; CDR3 DNA: TGTGCCAGCACCCAGACAGGGGTCGCCTCGTTAGAGCCTGAAAAACTGTTTTTT; V gene: TRBV6-8; D gene: TRBD1; J gene: TRBJ1-4; clone size: few
CDR3 protein: CASKWDISSSYEQYF; CDR3 DNA: TGCGCCAGCAAGTGGGACATTTCGTCGTCCTACGAGCAGTACTTC; V gene: TRBV5-1; D gene: NA; J gene: TRBJ2-7; clone size: many